This is a list of T cell receptor beta chains from one sample in a study of blood T cell repertoires in COVID-19. Only in-frame clones appear in the TCRdb table, and some are missing; sequencing was by immunoSEQ multiplex PCR. This sample has more than 60,000 clones, with around 85% found just once. Sequencing was performed on peripheral blood. The receptors stem from a man aged 50 or older with active COVID-19. The conserved cysteine and the conserved F or W are not part of the CDR3 here.

j_call v_call cdr3_aa
TRBJ2-5 TRBV6-1 ASSENRGTETQY
TRBJ1-5 TRBV30 AWTRTGGNQPQH
TRBJ1-6 TRBV18 ASSPLGEAPLH
TRBJ1-4 TRBV6-2/TRBV6-3 ASSYSITGDEKLF
TRBJ2-1 TRBV27 ASRRTSGSYYSNEQF
TRBJ1-1 TRBV6-5 ASSPRWGANTEAF
TRBJ1-1 TRBV18 ASSPLGGQGKNTEAF
TRBJ2-4 TRBV29-1 SDVGDLLAKNIQY
TRBJ2-3 TRBV10-2 ASSELAGGTDTQY
TRBJ2-7 TRBV29-1 SVYGRSEQY
TRBJ1-6 TRBV19 ASKRAFDYNSPLH
TRBJ1-2 TRBV3-1/TRBV3-2 ASSHGIYGYT
TRBJ2-7 TRBV3-1/TRBV3-2 ASSQVGRISYEQY
TRBJ1-1 TRBV29-1 SVQPYYEAF